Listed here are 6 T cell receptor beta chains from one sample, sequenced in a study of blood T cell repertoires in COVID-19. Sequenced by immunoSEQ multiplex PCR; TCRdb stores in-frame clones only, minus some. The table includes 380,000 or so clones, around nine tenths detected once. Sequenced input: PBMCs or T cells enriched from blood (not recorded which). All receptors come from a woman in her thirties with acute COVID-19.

The CDR3 DNA follows: TGTGCCGCAAGAGGCGGGAACACTGAAGCTTTCTTT. It yields the protein CAARGGNTEAFF. The V and J genes are TRBV19 and TRBJ1-1; no definite D call. The ends were cut back, 11 bases at V and 1 base at J, with 11 bases in the middle. The CDR3 totals 12 residues. CDR1 is LNHDA, CDR2 SQIVND, per germline (reference sequence).

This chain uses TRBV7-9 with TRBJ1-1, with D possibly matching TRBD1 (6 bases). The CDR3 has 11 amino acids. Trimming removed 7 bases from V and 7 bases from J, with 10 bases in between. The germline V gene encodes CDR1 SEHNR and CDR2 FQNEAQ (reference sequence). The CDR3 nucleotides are TGTGCCAGCACCGGGACATTTGAAGCTTTCTTT. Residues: CASTGTFEAFF.

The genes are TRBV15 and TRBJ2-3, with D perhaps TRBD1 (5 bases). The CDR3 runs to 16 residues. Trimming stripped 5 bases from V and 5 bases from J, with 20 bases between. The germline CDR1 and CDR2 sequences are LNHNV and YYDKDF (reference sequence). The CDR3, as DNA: TGTGCCACCAGCGGCAGGGTAGGCACTACTCGAGATACGCAGTATTTT. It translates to CATSGRVGTTRDTQYF.

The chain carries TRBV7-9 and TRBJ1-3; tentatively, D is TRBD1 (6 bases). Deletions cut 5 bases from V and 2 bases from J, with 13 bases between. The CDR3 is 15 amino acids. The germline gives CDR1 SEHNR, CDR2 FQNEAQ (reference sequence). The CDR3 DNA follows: TGTGCCAGCAGCACTAACACAGGGACTGGAAACACCATATATTTT. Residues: CASSTNTGTGNTIYF. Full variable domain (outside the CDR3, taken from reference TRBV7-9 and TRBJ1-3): DTGVSQNPRHKITKRGQNVTFRCDPISEHNRLYWYRQTLGQGPEFLTYFQNEAQLEKSRLLSDRFSAERPKGSFSTLEIQRTEQGDSAMYLCASSTNTGTGNTIYFGEGSWLTVV.

The CDR3 protein is CASSEVSGGRNIQYF. The DNA for the CDR3 is TGTGCCAGCAGTGAAGTTTCGGGGGGGCGGAACATTCAGTACTTC. The gene calls are TRBV2 and TRBJ2-4; 8 nucleotides line up with TRBD2. There are 15 residues in the CDR3. V shed 1 base and J 7 bases; nucleotides not matched to a gene: 6. Germline CDR1 SNHLY, CDR2 FYNNEI.

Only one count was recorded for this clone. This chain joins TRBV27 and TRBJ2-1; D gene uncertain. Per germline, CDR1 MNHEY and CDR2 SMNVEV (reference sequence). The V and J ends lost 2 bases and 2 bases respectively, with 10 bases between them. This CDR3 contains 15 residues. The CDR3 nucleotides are TGTGCCAGCAGTTTAGCGAGCGAGCCCTACAATGAGCAGTTCTTC. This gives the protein CASSLASEPYNEQFF.